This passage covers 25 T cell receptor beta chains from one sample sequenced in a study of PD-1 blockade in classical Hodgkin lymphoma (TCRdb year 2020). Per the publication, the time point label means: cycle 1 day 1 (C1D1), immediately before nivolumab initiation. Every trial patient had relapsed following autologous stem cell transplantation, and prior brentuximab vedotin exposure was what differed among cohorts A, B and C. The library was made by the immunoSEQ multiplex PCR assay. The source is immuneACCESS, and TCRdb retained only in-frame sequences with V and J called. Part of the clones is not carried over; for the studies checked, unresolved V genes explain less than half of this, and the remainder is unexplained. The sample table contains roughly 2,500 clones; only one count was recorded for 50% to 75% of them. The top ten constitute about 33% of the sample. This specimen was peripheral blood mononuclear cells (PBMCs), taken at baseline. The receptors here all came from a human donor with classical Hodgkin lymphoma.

For the CDR3, the DNA is TGTGCCAGCAGCGTCTGGTTAGACAACCGAAGGAATGAGCAGTTCTTC. Its translation: CASSVWLDNRRNEQFF. The chain couples TRBV9 to TRBJ2-1; D gene ambiguous. The CDR3 is 16 residues long. Trimming removed 2 bases from V and 7 bases from J, with 19 bases in between. Per germline, CDR1 SGDLS and CDR2 YYNGEE.

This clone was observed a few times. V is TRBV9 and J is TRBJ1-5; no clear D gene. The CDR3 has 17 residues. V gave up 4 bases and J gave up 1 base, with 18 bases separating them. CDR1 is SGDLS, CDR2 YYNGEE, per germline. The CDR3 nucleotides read TGTGCCAGCAGCCAAGGGCCGGGGTACGGCAGCAATCAGCCCCAGCATTTT. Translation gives CASSQGPGYGSNQPQHF.

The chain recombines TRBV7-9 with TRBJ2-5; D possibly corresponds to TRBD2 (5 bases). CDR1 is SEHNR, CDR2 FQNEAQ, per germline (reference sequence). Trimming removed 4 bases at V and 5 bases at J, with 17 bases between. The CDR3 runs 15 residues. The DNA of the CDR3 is TGTGCCAGCAGCTCACTAGGTGGTGGCGGGGAGACCCAGTACTTC. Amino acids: CASSSLGGGGETQYF.

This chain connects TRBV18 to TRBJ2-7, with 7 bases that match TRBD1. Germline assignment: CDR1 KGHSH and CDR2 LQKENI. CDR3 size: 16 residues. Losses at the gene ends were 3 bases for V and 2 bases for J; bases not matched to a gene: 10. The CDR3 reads CASSPRRDSLTYEQYF. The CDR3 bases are TGTGCCAGCTCACCGCGCCGGGACAGCTTAACCTACGAGCAGTACTTC.

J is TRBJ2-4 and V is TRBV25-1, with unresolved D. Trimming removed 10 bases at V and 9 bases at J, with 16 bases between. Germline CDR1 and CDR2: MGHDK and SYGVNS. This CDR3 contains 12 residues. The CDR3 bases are TGTGCCACCGAAACCGGGCCCGGCATTCAGTACTTC. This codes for CATETGPGIQYF.

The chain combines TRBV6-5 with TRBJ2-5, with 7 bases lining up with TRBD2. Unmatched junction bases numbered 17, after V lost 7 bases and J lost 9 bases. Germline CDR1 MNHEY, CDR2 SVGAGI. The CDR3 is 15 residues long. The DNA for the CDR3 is TGTGCCAGCACCCCTTGGGCGGGGGAGGACGGGGCCCAGTACTTC. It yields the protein CASTPWAGEDGAQYF.

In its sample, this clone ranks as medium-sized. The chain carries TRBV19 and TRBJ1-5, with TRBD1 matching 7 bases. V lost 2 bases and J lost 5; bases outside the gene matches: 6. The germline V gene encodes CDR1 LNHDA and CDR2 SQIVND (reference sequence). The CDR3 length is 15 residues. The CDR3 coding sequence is TGTGCCAGTAGTATAACTTTGACAGGGTATCAGCCCCAGCATTTT. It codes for CASSITLTGYQPQHF.

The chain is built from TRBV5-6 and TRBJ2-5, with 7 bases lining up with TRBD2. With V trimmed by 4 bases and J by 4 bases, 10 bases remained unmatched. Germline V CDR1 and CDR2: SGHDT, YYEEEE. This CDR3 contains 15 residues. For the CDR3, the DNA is TGTGCCAGCAGCCCATACAGCGGGGAGGCAGAGACCCAGTACTTC. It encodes CASSPYSGEAETQYF.

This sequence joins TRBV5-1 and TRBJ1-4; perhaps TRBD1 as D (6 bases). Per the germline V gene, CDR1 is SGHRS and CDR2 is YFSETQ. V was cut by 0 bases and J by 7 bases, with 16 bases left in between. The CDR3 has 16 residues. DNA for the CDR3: TGCGCCAGCAGCTTGGTGGTCGGGGGCCAGGTTGAAAAACTGTTTTTT. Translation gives CASSLVVGGQVEKLFF.

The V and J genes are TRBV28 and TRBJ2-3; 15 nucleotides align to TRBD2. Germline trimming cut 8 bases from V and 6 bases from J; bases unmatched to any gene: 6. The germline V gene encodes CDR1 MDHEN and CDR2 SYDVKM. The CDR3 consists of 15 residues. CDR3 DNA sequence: TGTGCCAGCGGACTAGCGGGGGGGCCGTTGGATACGCAGTATTTT. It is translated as CASGLAGGPLDTQYF. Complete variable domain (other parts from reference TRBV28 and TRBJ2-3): DVKVTQSSRYLVKRTGEKVFLECVQDMDHENMFWYRQDPGLGLRLIYFSYDVKMKEKGDIPEGYSVSREKKERFSLILESASTNQTSMYLCASGLAGGPLDTQYFGPGTRLTVL.

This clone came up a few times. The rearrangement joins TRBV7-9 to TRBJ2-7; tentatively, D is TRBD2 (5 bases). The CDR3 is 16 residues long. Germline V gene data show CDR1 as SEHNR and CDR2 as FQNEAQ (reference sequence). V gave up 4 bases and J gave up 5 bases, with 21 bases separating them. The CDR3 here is CASSSLGLVAFDEQYF. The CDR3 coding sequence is TGTGCCAGCAGCTCCCTCGGACTCGTAGCTTTCGACGAGCAGTACTTC.

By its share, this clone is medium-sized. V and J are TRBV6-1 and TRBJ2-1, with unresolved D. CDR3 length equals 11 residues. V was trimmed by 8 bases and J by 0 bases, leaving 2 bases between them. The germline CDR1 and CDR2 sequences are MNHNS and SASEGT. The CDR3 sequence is CASLSYNEQFF. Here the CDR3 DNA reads TGTGCCAGCCTCTCCTACAATGAGCAGTTCTTC.

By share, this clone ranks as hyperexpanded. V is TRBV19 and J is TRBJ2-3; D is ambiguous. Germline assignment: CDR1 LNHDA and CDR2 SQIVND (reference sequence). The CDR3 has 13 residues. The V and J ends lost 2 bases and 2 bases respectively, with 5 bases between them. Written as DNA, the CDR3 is TGTGCCAGTAGTATAACCCCCACAGATACGCAGTATTTT. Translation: CASSITPTDTQYF. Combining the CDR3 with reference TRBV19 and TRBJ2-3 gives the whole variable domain DGGITQSPKYLFRKEGQNVTLSCEQNLNHDAMYWYRQDPGQGLRLIYYSQIVNDFQKGDIAEGYSVSREKKESFPLTVTSAQKNPTAFYLCASSITPTDTQYFGPGTRLTVL.

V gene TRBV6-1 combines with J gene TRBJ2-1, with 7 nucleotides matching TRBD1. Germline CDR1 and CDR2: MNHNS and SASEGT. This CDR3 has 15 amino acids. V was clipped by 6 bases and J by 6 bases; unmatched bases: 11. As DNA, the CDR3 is TGTGCCAGCAGGGACTGGGCAGGGGGTCTCAATGAGCAGTTCTTC. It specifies CASRDWAGGLNEQFF.

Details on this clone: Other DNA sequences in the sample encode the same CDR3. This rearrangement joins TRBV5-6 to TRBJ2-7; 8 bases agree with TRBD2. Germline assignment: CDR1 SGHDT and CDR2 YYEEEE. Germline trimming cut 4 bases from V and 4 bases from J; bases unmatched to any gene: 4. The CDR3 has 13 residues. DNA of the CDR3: TGTGCCAGCAGCCTCGGCGGGGGGTACGAGCAGTACTTC. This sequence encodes CASSLGGGYEQYF. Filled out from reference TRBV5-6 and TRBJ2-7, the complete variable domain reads DAGVTQSPTHLIKTRGQQVTLRCSPKSGHDTVSWYQQALGQGPQFIFQYYEEEERQRGNFPDRFSGHQFPNYSSELNVNALLLGDSALYLCASSLGGGYEQYFGPGTRLTVT.

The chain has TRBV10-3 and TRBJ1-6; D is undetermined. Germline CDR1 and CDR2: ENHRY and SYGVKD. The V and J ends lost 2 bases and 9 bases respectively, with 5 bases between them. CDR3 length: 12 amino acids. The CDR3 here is CAISEGFSPLHF. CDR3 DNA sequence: TGTGCCATCAGTGAGGGGTTTTCACCCCTCCACTTT.

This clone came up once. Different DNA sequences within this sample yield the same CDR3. The CDR3 reads CASSLDRGGYTF. The DNA of the CDR3 is TGTGCCAGCAGCTTAGACAGGGGCGGCTACACCTTC. This chain joins TRBV7-9 and TRBJ1-2; 7 bases agree with TRBD1. This CDR3 is 12 amino acids long. The trim removed 1 base at V and 8 bases at J, leaving 1 base unmatched. In germline, CDR1 is SEHNR, CDR2 FQNEAQ (reference sequence).

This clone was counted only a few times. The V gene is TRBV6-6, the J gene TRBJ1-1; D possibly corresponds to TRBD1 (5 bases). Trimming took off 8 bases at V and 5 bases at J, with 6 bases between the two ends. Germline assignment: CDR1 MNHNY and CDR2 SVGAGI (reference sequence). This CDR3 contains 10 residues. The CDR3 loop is CASRTTEAFF. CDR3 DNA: TGTGCCAGCCGGACAACTGAAGCTTTCTTT.

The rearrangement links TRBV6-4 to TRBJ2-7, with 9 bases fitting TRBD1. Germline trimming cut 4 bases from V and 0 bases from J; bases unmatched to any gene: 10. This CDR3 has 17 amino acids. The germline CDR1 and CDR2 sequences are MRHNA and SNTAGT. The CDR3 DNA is TGTGCCAGCAGTGGAGGGACAGGGCCGTCCAGCTCCTACGAGCAGTACTTC. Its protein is CASSGGTGPSSSYEQYF.

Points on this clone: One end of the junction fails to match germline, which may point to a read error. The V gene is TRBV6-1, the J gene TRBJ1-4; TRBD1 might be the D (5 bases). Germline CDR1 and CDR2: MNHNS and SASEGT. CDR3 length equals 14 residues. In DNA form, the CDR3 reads TGTGCCAGCCGTGAGGGGCGAAACGTTGAAAAACTGTTTTTT. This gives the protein CASREGRNVEKLFF.

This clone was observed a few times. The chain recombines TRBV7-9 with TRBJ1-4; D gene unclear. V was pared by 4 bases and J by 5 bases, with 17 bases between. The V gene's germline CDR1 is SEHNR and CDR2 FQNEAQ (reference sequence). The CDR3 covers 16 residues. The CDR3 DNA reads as TGTGCCAGCAGCTCAAATGGGCTGGGTGAGAATGAAAAACTGTTTTTT. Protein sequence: CASSSNGLGENEKLFF.

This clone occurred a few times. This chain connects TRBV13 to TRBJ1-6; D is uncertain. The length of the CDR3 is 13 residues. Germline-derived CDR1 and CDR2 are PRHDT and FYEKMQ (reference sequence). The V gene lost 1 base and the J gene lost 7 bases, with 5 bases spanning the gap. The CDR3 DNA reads TGTGCCAGCAGCTTAGCCCTCAATTCACCCCTCCACTTT. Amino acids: CASSLALNSPLHF.

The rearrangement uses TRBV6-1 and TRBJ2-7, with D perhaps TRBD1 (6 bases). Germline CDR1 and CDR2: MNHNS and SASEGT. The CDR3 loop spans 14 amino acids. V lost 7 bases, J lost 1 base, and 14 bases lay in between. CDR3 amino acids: CASKFRGPSYEQYF. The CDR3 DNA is TGTGCCAGCAAGTTCAGGGGTCCATCCTACGAGCAGTACTTC.

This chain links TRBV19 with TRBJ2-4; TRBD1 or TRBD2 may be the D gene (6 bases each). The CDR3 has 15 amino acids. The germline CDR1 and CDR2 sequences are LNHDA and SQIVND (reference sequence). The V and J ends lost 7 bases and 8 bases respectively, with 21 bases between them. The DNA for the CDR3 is TGTGCCAGTAACCCGGGGGCCTCCTTGAGTTACATTCAGTACTTC. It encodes CASNPGASLSYIQYF.

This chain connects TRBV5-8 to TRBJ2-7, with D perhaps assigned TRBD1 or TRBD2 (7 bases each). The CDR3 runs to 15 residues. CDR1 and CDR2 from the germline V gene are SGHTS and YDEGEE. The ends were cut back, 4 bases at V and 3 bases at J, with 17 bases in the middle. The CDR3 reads CASSPRGGQLYEQYF. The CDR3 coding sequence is TGTGCCAGCAGCCCCAGGGGGGGGCAACTCTACGAGCAGTACTTC.